A selection of T cell receptor beta chains follows, all from one sample in a study of blood T cell repertoires in COVID-19. Profiled with immunoSEQ multiplex PCR; TCRdb holds only in-frame clones, not every one. This sample has 330,000 or so clones, with approximately 89% found just once. Sequenced input: PBMCs or T cells enriched from blood (not recorded which). Receptor source: a man aged 35 to 55 in a cohort exposed to, infected with or recovered from COVID-19 (not recorded which). CDR3s include the opening cysteine and the closing phenylalanine or tryptophan. Each record gives: J gene, V gene, clone size, D gene, CDR3 DNA, CDR3 protein. D genes are given only for firm matches. Clone sizes are given selectively: once, few, many, or a class where the clone is expanded.

TRBJ2-4 TRBV5-5 - TRBD1 TGTGCCAGCAGCTTTCGGGACAGACTAGCCAAAAACATTCAGTACTTC CASSFRDRLAKNIQYF
TRBJ1-1 TRBV7-9 - - TGTGCCAGCAGCTCCCGAACCTCAGGGCTAGTGGATGCTTTCTTT CASSSRTSGLVDAFF
TRBJ1-5 TRBV5-1 - TRBD1 TGCGCCAGCAGCACCGGACAGGGGGACTCGTCGCCCCAGCATTTT CASSTGQGDSSPQHF
TRBJ1-3 TRBV7-9 - - TGTGCCAGCAGCCCCATCTGGGGGGGGGACTCTGGAAACACCATATATTTT CASSPIWGGDSGNTIYF
TRBJ1-5 TRBV6-1 - - TGTGCCAGCAGTGACACGCCAATGGCGGGCCCGGATCAGCCCCAGCATTTT CASSDTPMAGPDQPQHF
TRBJ2-1 TRBV6-5 - - TGTGCCAGCAGTTTTAGACAGTACAATGAGCAGTTCTTC CASSFRQYNEQFF
TRBJ2-7 TRBV5-1 - TRBD2 TGCGCCAGCAGCCCTAGCGGGAGGACGGACGAGCAGTACTTC CASSPSGRTDEQYF
TRBJ2-3 TRBV9 - TRBD2 TGTGCCAGCAGCGTAGTAGCGGGATTGACAGATACGCAGTATTTT CASSVVAGLTDTQYF
TRBJ1-1 TRBV5-4 - - TGTGCCAGCAGCTTAAGGCCACCTAGGAACACTGAAGCTTTCTTT CASSLRPPRNTEAFF
TRBJ1-4 TRBV12-3/TRBV12-4 - TRBD1 TGTGCCAGCAGTATCAGGGGGCCTGAAAAACTGTTTTTT CASSIRGPEKLFF
TRBJ2-5 TRBV7-3 - - TGTGCCAGCAGCTTAACGATATCGGGGACCCAGTACTTC CASSLTISGTQYF
TRBJ2-1 TRBV3-1/TRBV3-2 - TRBD2 TGTGCCAGCAGCCAAGATGCCGGACTAGCGGTTCGTCAGTTCTTC CASSQDAGLAVRQFF
TRBJ1-1 TRBV28 - - TGTGCCAGCAGTACGACCTACAGGGTAGATGAAGCTTTCTTT CASSTTYRVDEAFF
TRBJ2-5 TRBV15 once - TGTGCCACCAGCAGAGATCCCACAGACCAAGAGACCCAGTACTTC CATSRDPTDQETQYF
TRBJ2-1 TRBV5-6 - TRBD2 TGTGCCAGCAGCATGGGACTAGCGGGAGGCCCCTCCTACAATGAGCAGTTCTTC CASSMGLAGGPSYNEQFF
TRBJ1-5 TRBV16 - - TGTGCCAGCAGCCAATTCCCAGGGGATGGCAATCAGCCCCAGCATTTT CASSQFPGDGNQPQHF
TRBJ2-7 TRBV11-2 - TRBD2 TGTGCCAGCAGCTTACAACTAGCGGGAAGCTCCTACGAGCAGTACTTC CASSLQLAGSSYEQYF